The T cell receptor beta chain described here comes from a study of blood T cell repertoires in COVID-19. The CDR3 has 13 residues. Germline V lookup: CDR1 LGHDT, CDR2 YNNKEL (reference sequence). V lost 1 base to trimming and J lost 6 bases, with 10 bases between them. Authors' methods: Reference gene primers were amplified, and this amplification served to estimate nucleated cell counts. Sequencing was performed with immunoSEQ multiplex PCR; in TCRdb, only in-frame clones are kept and a portion is missing. D and trimming come from the DNA, and the V and J calls and clone size come from that table. Among 65,000 to 85,000 clones, roughly 91% were seen once, and the ten largest hold under 13%.

The chain is built from TRBV3-1 (or the pseudogene TRBV3-2) and TRBJ2-7; D not certain. The receptor comes from a woman younger than 30 with acute or convalescent COVID-19. The sample comprised peripheral blood. CDR3 region: CASSQVPQAEQYF. In DNA form, the CDR3 reads TGTGCCAGCAGCCAAGTCCCCCAGGCCGAGCAGTACTTC.